A single sample gave rise to the 32 T cell receptor beta chains below, sequenced in a study of cytomegalovirus exposure and HLA in healthy donors. The PCR contained 60 Vbeta and 13 Jbeta primers. Method: immunoSEQ multiplex PCR; TCRdb's copy keeps in-frame clones and lacks some. The sample data list roughly 120,000 clones. The source material was PBMCs. The receptors were gathered from a man aged 35-49 years in good health and CMV-seropositive.

CDR3 amino acids: CAISQIRSGNTIYF. CDR3 sequence (DNA): TGTGCCATCAGTCAGATCCGCTCTGGAAACACCATATATTTT. The chain employs TRBV10-3 and TRBJ1-3; D is unclear. The germline V gene encodes CDR1 ENHRY and CDR2 SYGVKD. Trimming left V 5 bases short and J 0 bases short, with 8 bases between. This CDR3 spans 14 amino acids.

Remarks on this clone: Other DNA sequences in this specimen translate into the identical CDR3. V is TRBV2 and J is TRBJ2-3; D is perhaps TRBD1 (6 bases). V dropped 8 bases and J dropped 0 bases, with 12 bases sitting between them. The CDR3 has 14 residues. CDR1 and CDR2 (germline): SNHLY, FYNNEI. The CDR3 nucleotides are TGTGCCAGCGCGTCCGGGACAAGCACAGATACGCAGTATTTT. This sequence encodes CASASGTSTDTQYF.

The chain employs TRBV12-5 and TRBJ2-3; no firm D call. Trimming left V 3 bases short and J 2 bases short, with 3 bases between. In germline, CDR1 is LGHNT, CDR2 FRNRAP. This CDR3 contains 12 residues. CDR3 region: CASGFFTDTQYF. CDR3 DNA sequence: TGTGCTAGTGGTTTCTTCACAGATACGCAGTATTTT.

The rearrangement joins TRBV5-4 to TRBJ2-7; 7 nucleotides line up with TRBD1. The CDR3 runs 11 residues. Germline CDR1 reads SGHNT; CDR2 reads YYREEE (reference sequence). V lost 7 bases to trimming and J lost 5 bases; unmatched junction nucleotides: 3. Here the CDR3 DNA reads TGTGCCAGCCAGACAGGGCACGAGCAGTACTTC. This codes for CASQTGHEQYF.

V usage is TRBV19 and J usage is TRBJ1-2; 8 positions agree with TRBD1. The CDR3 contains 16 residues. V shed 5 bases and J 4 bases; nucleotides not matched to a gene: 12. The germline V gene encodes CDR1 LNHDA and CDR2 SQIVND (reference sequence). This CDR3 reads CASSAAGTGLGYGYTF. The CDR3 DNA reads TGTGCCAGTAGTGCCGCCGGGACAGGCCTTGGCTATGGCTACACCTTC.

This chain uses TRBV11-1 with TRBJ2-3; 8 bases are shared with TRBD1. V shed 2 bases, J shed 1 base, and the junction held 8 bases outside the gene matches. There are 17 residues in the CDR3. The germline V gene encodes CDR1 SGHAT and CDR2 FQDESV (reference sequence). Here the CDR3 DNA reads TGTGCCAGCAGCTTAAGCCTGAAACAGGGGGGCACAGATACGCAGTATTTT. Protein product: CASSLSLKQGGTDTQYF.

V gene TRBV18 combines with J gene TRBJ2-2, with 9 bases lining up with TRBD2. Germline CDR1 and CDR2: KGHSH and LQKENI. V lost 3 bases and J lost 2; bases outside the gene matches: 4. CDR3 length: 16 residues. The CDR3 protein is CASSPSLAGNTGELFF. CDR3 in DNA: TGTGCCAGCTCACCGTCCCTAGCGGGAAACACCGGGGAGCTGTTTTTT.

The CDR3 region has the DNA TGTGCCAGCTCACCTTTGGGGGGGAATGGTGAGCAGTTCTTC. Protein: CASSPLGGNGEQFF. The rearrangement uses TRBV18 and TRBJ2-1, with 7 bases aligning to TRBD2. The CDR3 runs to 14 residues. From germline, CDR1 is KGHSH and CDR2 LQKENI. V shed 3 bases and J 9 bases; nucleotides not matched to a gene: 8. Based on the CDR3 plus reference TRBV18 and TRBJ2-1, the full variable domain is NAGVMQNPRHLVRRRGQEARLRCSPMKGHSHVYWYRQLPEEGLKFMVYLQKENIIDESGMPKERFSAEFPKEGPSILRIQQVVRGDSAAYFCASSPLGGNGEQFFGPGTRLTVL.

The chain employs TRBV2 and TRBJ1-5; D is ambiguous. With 8 bases removed from V and 3 bases from J, the gap between germline ends came to 14 bases. CDR1 is SNHLY, CDR2 FYNNEI, per germline. The CDR3 covers 14 residues. The CDR3 DNA sequence: TGTGCCAGCCTTCCCGTCCCCTCCAATCAGCCCCAGCATTTT. It codes for CASLPVPSNQPQHF.

This chain joins TRBV7-9 and TRBJ1-2; a weak D match, TRBD1 (6 bases). There are 15 residues in the CDR3. Trimming took 0 bases from V and 8 from J, leaving 16 bases between them. Germline loops: CDR1 SEHNR, CDR2 FQNEAQ (reference sequence). CDR3 nucleotide sequence: TGTGCCAGCAGCTTAGCACAGGGCAGACTGGACGGCTACACCTTC. Amino acid sequence: CASSLAQGRLDGYTF.

The V gene is TRBV27, the J gene TRBJ2-7; 10 bases align to TRBD1. The CDR3 has 13 residues. The V segment lost 10 bases and the J segment 1 base; nucleotides outside the gene matches: 4. Germline V gene lookup returns CDR1 MNHEY and CDR2 SMNVEV (reference sequence). CDR3 in amino acids: CATLGQGSYEQYF. In nucleotides, the CDR3 is TGTGCCACCCTGGGACAGGGGTCCTACGAGCAGTACTTC.

The chain is built from TRBV7-2 and TRBJ2-1; 9 bases align to TRBD2. This CDR3 contains 17 residues. After removal of 2 bases from V and 0 bases from J, the junction contained 5 bases not matched to a gene. Germline V lookup: CDR1 SGHTA, CDR2 FQGNSA. DNA for the CDR3: TGTGCCAGCAGCTTAAGTACTAGCGGGTACTCCTACAATGAGCAGTTCTTC. Its protein is CASSLSTSGYSYNEQFF.

The chain combines TRBV5-1 with TRBJ1-2, with D possibly matching TRBD1 (5 bases). V lost 4 bases and J lost 4, with 17 bases in between. CDR3 length: 15 amino acids. Germline-derived CDR1 and CDR2 are SGHRS and YFSETQ. The CDR3 sequence: CASSLGPTGGYGYTF. CDR3 bases: TGCGCCAGCAGCCTGGGACCCACCGGGGGCTATGGCTACACCTTC. The complete variable domain, with remaining parts taken from reference TRBV5-1 and TRBJ1-2, reads KAGVTQTPRYLIKTRGQQVTLSCSPISGHRSVSWYQQTPGQGLQFLFEYFSETQRNKGNFPGRFSGRQFSNSRSEMNVSTLELGDSALYLCASSLGPTGGYGYTFGSGTRLTVV.

J is TRBJ1-2 and V is TRBV6-1, with D possibly TRBD1 on 6 matching bases. Trimming shortened V by 3 bases and J by 2 bases, and 16 bases separated the two germline ends. The CDR3 length is 16 residues. The germline CDR1 and CDR2 sequences are MNHNS and SASEGT. The chain's CDR3 is CASSDVGQRNNYGYTF. CDR3 in DNA: TGTGCCAGCAGTGATGTGGGACAAAGAAACAACTATGGCTACACCTTC.

This chain connects TRBV27 to TRBJ2-1; no clear D gene. This CDR3 region has 15 residues. In germline, CDR1 is MNHEY, CDR2 SMNVEV (reference sequence). The ends were cut back, 5 bases at V and 4 bases at J, with 15 bases in the middle. For the CDR3, the DNA is TGTGCCAGCAGTCATTCAGGTTCACCTTACAATGAGCAGTTCTTC. This encodes CASSHSGSPYNEQFF.

Comments on this clone: Different DNA sequences within this sample yield the same CDR3. The chain links TRBV29-1 to TRBJ1-1; D unclear. Trimming pared 4 bases from V and 0 bases from J, leaving 12 bases between. CDR1 and CDR2 (germline): SQVTM, ANQGSEA. This CDR3 is 14 amino acids long. The CDR3 protein is CSVGRSSLNTEAFF. The CDR3 coding sequence is TGCAGCGTTGGAAGGTCTAGCCTGAACACTGAAGCTTTCTTT.

V is TRBV19 and J is TRBJ2-7; the match to TRBD2 covers 10 bases. The CDR3 is 16 amino acids. Germline CDR1 LNHDA, CDR2 SQIVND (reference sequence). The J segment lost 5 bases and the V segment lost 0 bases, leaving 7 bases of the junction unmatched. CDR3 protein: CASSIDQASGSHEQYF. Here the CDR3 DNA reads TGTGCCAGTAGTATAGATCAGGCTAGCGGGAGTCACGAGCAGTACTTC.

The chain combines TRBV30 with TRBJ2-1; 11 bases are shared with TRBD2. The junction had 4 bases not matched to a gene; V was cut back by 1 base and J by 8 bases. The germline gives CDR1 GTSNPN, CDR2 SVGIG (reference sequence). The CDR3 is 14 residues long. CDR3 bases: TGTGCCTGGAGTGGTAGCGGGAGGGCATATGAGCAGTTCTTC. This sequence encodes CAWSGSGRAYEQFF.

This chain links TRBV6-5 with TRBJ2-3; D is unresolved. This CDR3 is built from 15 residues. The germline V and J ends were trimmed by 0 bases and 0 bases, with 7 bases remaining between them. Germline loops: CDR1 MNHEY, CDR2 SVGAGI. In DNA, the CDR3 is TGTGCCAGCAGTTACTCGAGCGACAGCACAGATACGCAGTATTTT. Amino acids: CASSYSSDSTDTQYF.

The chain carries TRBV7-8 and TRBJ1-3; tentatively, D is TRBD1 (5 bases). CDR3 length equals 16 residues. From germline, CDR1 is SGHVS and CDR2 FQNEAQ. Trimming left V 6 bases short and J 0 bases short, with 15 bases between. CDR3 bases: TGTGCCAGCAGGGAGACGGGACTCAGCTCTGGAAACACCATATATTTT. Translated, it gives CASRETGLSSGNTIYF.

The J gene is TRBJ2-7, the V gene TRBV28, with D possibly matching TRBD1 (5 bases). There are 15 residues in the CDR3. Trimming took off 5 bases at V and 2 bases at J, with 16 bases between the two ends. The V gene's germline CDR1 is MDHEN and CDR2 SYDVKM. CDR3 protein: CASSLATVPAYEQYF. The CDR3 DNA is TGTGCCAGCAGTCTCGCGACAGTGCCAGCCTACGAGCAGTACTTC. The full variable domain, rest sourced from reference TRBV28 and TRBJ2-7, is DVKVTQSSRYLVKRTGEKVFLECVQDMDHENMFWYRQDPGLGLRLIYFSYDVKMKEKGDIPEGYSVSREKKERFSLILESASTNQTSMYLCASSLATVPAYEQYFGPGTRLTVT.

V is TRBV6-5 and J is TRBJ2-6; 9 positions agree with TRBD1. J gave up 2 bases and V 5 bases, and 1 base lay outside the gene matches. This CDR3 region has 15 residues. Germline V gene lookup returns CDR1 MNHEY and CDR2 SVGAGI. CDR3 sequence: CASSRQGAGANVLTF. DNA of the CDR3: TGTGCCAGCAGTAGACAGGGGGCTGGGGCCAACGTCCTGACTTTC.

The chain is built from TRBV30 and TRBJ1-2; TRBD1 is a possible D gene (5 bases). Germline loops: CDR1 GTSNPN, CDR2 SVGIG (reference sequence). The CDR3 spans 12 residues. The CDR3 protein is CVSRGGSYGYTF. The CDR3 DNA reads TGTGTCTCCCGCGGGGGAAGCTATGGCTACACCTTC.

The chain has TRBV5-1 and TRBJ2-7; no reliable D call. This CDR3 has 13 amino acids. The V and J ends lost 2 bases and 0 bases respectively, with 6 bases between them. CDR1 is SGHRS and CDR2 is YFSETQ in the germline V gene. The CDR3 DNA reads as TGCGCCAGCAGCTTCACACCCTCCTACGAGCAGTACTTC. The encoded protein is CASSFTPSYEQYF.

V and J are TRBV19 and TRBJ1-4, with 8 bases matching TRBD1. V trimming: 3 bases; J trimming: 2 bases; junction bases outside the gene matches: 2. The CDR3 has 15 residues. Germline V gene data show CDR1 as LNHDA and CDR2 as SQIVND (reference sequence). DNA of the CDR3: TGTGCCAGTAGTATCGGGGACAGGACTAATGAAAAACTGTTTTTT. Translated, it gives CASSIGDRTNEKLFF.

The V gene is TRBV7-2, the J gene TRBJ2-3; 7 positions agree with TRBD1. Germline trimming cut 1 base from V and 5 bases from J; bases unmatched to any gene: 3. Germline values: CDR1 SGHTA, CDR2 FQGNSA. The CDR3 has 14 amino acids. In DNA, the CDR3 is TGTGCCAGCAGCTTAGGACAGGGTGGAGATACGCAGTATTTT. Protein: CASSLGQGGDTQYF.

The rearrangement links TRBV30 to TRBJ1-1; 7 bases map to TRBD1. The CDR3 spans 13 residues. Germline CDR1 and CDR2: GTSNPN and SVGIG (reference sequence). The ends lost 4 bases at V and 5 bases at J; junction bases unmatched: 7. DNA of the CDR3: TGTGCCTGGAACCCCTCGACAGGGACTGAAGCTTTCTTT. It translates to CAWNPSTGTEAFF.

The rearrangement links TRBV15 to TRBJ2-1; 9 nucleotides line up with TRBD2. The CDR3 is 15 residues long. The V segment lost 0 bases and the J segment 7 bases; nucleotides outside the gene matches: 4. The germline CDR1 and CDR2 sequences are LNHNV and YYDKDF (reference sequence). CDR3 coding DNA: TGTGCCACCAGCAGAGAGGGTAGCGGGAGTAATGAGCAGTTCTTC. This codes for CATSREGSGSNEQFF.

The chain recombines TRBV5-1 with TRBJ1-6; 8 nucleotides align to TRBD1. The CDR3 runs to 15 residues. CDR1 is SGHRS and CDR2 is YFSETQ in the germline V gene. V lost 6 bases to trimming and J lost 7 bases; unmatched junction nucleotides: 9. The CDR3 region has the DNA TGCGCCAGCAAACTAACCGGGACAGGCAATTCACCCCTCCACTTT. Translating it yields CASKLTGTGNSPLHF.

The rearrangement joins TRBV7-9 to TRBJ2-7, with a possible D match to TRBD1 (5 bases). The CDR3 runs to 15 residues. Trimming shortened V by 6 bases and J by 4 bases, and 19 bases separated the two germline ends. Germline V lookup: CDR1 SEHNR, CDR2 FQNEAQ (reference sequence). The CDR3 loop is CASRLQGHLPYEQYF. The CDR3 nucleotides are TGTGCCAGCAGGCTCCAGGGCCACCTTCCATACGAGCAGTACTTC. Based on the CDR3 plus reference TRBV7-9 and TRBJ2-7, the full variable domain is DTGVSQNPRHKITKRGQNVTFRCDPISEHNRLYWYRQTLGQGPEFLTYFQNEAQLEKSRLLSDRFSAERPKGSFSTLEIQRTEQGDSAMYLCASRLQGHLPYEQYFGPGTRLTVT.

Of note for this clone: A junction boundary mismatches the germline segment, possibly from a read error. CDR3 residues: CASSSRSGTSVNF. For the CDR3, the DNA is TGTGCCAGCAGCAGCCGTTCCGGGACTAGCGTGAACTTC. This chain uses TRBV7-2 with TRBJ2-7; 10 positions agree with TRBD2. The V gene's germline CDR1 is SGHTA and CDR2 FQGNSA. The CDR3 is 13 residues long.

The chain uses TRBV2 and TRBJ1-5; D is possibly TRBD1 (6 bases). Trimming pared 9 bases from V and 7 bases from J, leaving 19 bases between. This CDR3 contains 14 residues. The germline V gene encodes CDR1 SNHLY and CDR2 FYNNEI. The DNA for the CDR3 is TGTGCCAGTTCTGTGGAGACAGGTTTACAGCCCCAGCATTTT. Protein sequence: CASSVETGLQPQHF. The full variable domain, its missing parts supplied by reference TRBV2 and TRBJ1-5, is EPEVTQTPSHQVTQMGQEVILRCVPISNHLYFYWYRQILGQKVEFLVSFYNNEISEKSEIFDDQFSVERPDGSNFTLKIRSTKLEDSAMYFCASSVETGLQPQHFGDGTRLSIL.